The TCR beta chain described here comes from a study of CD8+ T cells in alopecia areata. About the study: Treatment of the treated patients consisted of oral tofacitinib, 5 to 10 mg twice daily.

To note about this clone: Other DNA sequences in this sample translate to the same CDR3.

After removal of 3 bases from V and 3 bases from J, the junction contained 2 bases not matched to a gene. The CDR3 contains 13 residues. Germline V lookup: CDR1 GTSNPN, CDR2 SVGIG (reference sequence). Specified treatment: oral pan-JAK inhibitor, 5-10 mg twice daily. Investigators isolated RNA and reverse transcribed it into cDNA to act as the sequencing template. The assay was immunoSEQ multiplex PCR, and TCRdb's table has in-frame clones only and misses some. The sample lists around 200,000 clones, roughly 64% occurring once. The input for sequencing was CD4+ T cells sorted from blood, taken at week 4, from a patient treated with tofacitinib. This TCR was recovered from a human donor with alopecia areata. This chain uses TRBV30 with TRBJ2-3; the match to TRBD2 covers 8 bases. The chain's CDR3 is CAWSRGGTDTQYF. The CDR3 coding sequence is TGTGCCTGGAGCCGGGGGGGAACAGATACGCAGTATTTT.